The 18 T cell receptor beta chains given below trace back to one sample, sequenced in a study of blood T cells in healthy people across ages (dated by TCRdb to between 2014 and 2017). Library generation was performed with 5' RACE. These reads were obtained on an Illumina HiSeq 2500. The second PCR ran for roughly 7 to 12 cycles and used a J-beta primer mix along with a sample-barcoded 5' primer. The public reads were run again by TCRdb, first through fastp at Q25 and then through MiXCR, and only productive beta chains were kept. Every CDR3 protein is listed once, alongside the most common genes and DNA of its rows. A total of over 700,000 distinct CDR3 sequences appear in this sample, about 53% of them only once. The top ten clones comprise under 50% of the sample. Sequencing used blood. The receptors originated from a man older than 75 in good health.

The chain carries TRBV12-3 or TRBV12-4 and TRBJ2-5; 8 bases align to TRBD1. With V trimmed by 8 bases and J by 5 bases, 10 bases remained unmatched. This CDR3 has 14 residues. The CDR3 sequence is CASETRTGLETQYF. The CDR3 DNA reads as TGTGCCAGCGAAACCAGGACAGGGTTGGAGACCCAGTACTTC.

V usage is TRBV7-9 and J usage is TRBJ2-1; the match to TRBD2 covers 10 bases. The CDR3 spans 17 residues. The J segment lost 1 base and the V segment lost 5 bases, leaving 8 bases of the junction unmatched. CDR1 and CDR2 (germline): SEHNR, FQNEAQ (reference sequence). DNA of the CDR3: TGTGCCAGCAGCCCCCGTCTAGCGGGAGAATCCTACAATGAGCAGTTCTTC. Its translation is CASSPRLAGESYNEQFF.

The DNA for the CDR3 is TGTGCCAGCAGTTTACTACCAATGGAGGCCGGGAATGAGCAGTTCTTC. Protein sequence: CASSLLPMEAGNEQFF. This chain joins TRBV27 and TRBJ2-1; a possible D gene is TRBD2 (5 bases). Germline CDR1 reads MNHEY; CDR2 reads SMNVEV (reference sequence). This CDR3 has 16 amino acids. Trimming removed 2 bases from V and 7 bases from J, with 18 bases in between.

V is TRBV7-9 and J is TRBJ1-2; D uncertain. V was trimmed by 4 bases and J by 1 base, leaving 7 bases between them. This CDR3 has 13 residues. The germline V gene encodes CDR1 SEHNR and CDR2 FQNEAQ (reference sequence). The CDR3 loop reads CASSSSLNYGYTF. The CDR3 DNA reads as TGTGCCAGCAGCTCCAGCCTTAACTATGGCTACACCTTC.

A few counts support this clonotype. The V gene is TRBV5-1, the J gene TRBJ2-5; no clear D gene. Looked up from germline, CDR1 is SGHRS and CDR2 is YFSETQ. There are 14 residues in the CDR3. V gave up 5 bases and J gave up 4 bases, with 15 bases separating them. CDR3 residues: CASRYGPAPETQYF. In DNA form, the CDR3 reads TGCGCCAGCAGATATGGGCCAGCCCCAGAGACCCAGTACTTC.

This chain links TRBV4-2 with TRBJ1-2; D is possibly TRBD1 (5 bases). The CDR3 sequence is 16 residues long. CDR1 is LGHNA and CDR2 is YNFKEQ in the germline V gene. Trimming took off 4 bases at V and 0 bases at J, with 15 bases between the two ends. As DNA, the CDR3 is TGTGCCAGCAGCCGCCCGGGACGGCAAGCTAACTATGGCTACACCTTC. It specifies CASSRPGRQANYGYTF.

In the case of this clonotype: The junction shows a germline mismatch at one end, possibly a read error. The chain recombines TRBV20-1 with TRBJ2-5; D is undetermined. Germline CDR1 is DFQATT and CDR2 is SNEGSKA (reference sequence). The CDR3 runs to 13 residues. CDR3 sequence: CSARPEWGETQYF. The CDR3 nucleotides are TGCAGCGCTAGACCGGAGTGGGGAGAGACCCAGTACTTC.

This clonotype was found a few times. A much larger clonotype is one base distant, so this may be a read error. This chain connects TRBV7-2 to TRBJ2-7; D call uncertain. Trimming shortened V by 5 bases and J by 2 bases, and 4 bases separated the two germline ends. This CDR3 contains 11 residues. Germline CDR1 is SGHTA and CDR2 is FQGNSA. The CDR3 region is CASSHTYEQYF. CDR3 DNA: TGTGCCAGCAGCCATACCTACGAGCAGTACTTC.

This clonotype was detected a few times. The CDR3, as DNA: TGCAGCGGTGCGACAAGGGACCTTGGCGAGCAGTACTTC. As protein: CSGATRDLGEQYF. This sequence joins TRBV29-1 and TRBJ2-5, with D possibly being TRBD1 or TRBD2 (5 bases each). The end of the DNA is better explained by TRBJ2-7, so the J call may be wrong. The germline V gene encodes CDR1 SQVTM and CDR2 ANQGSEA. The CDR3 spans 13 residues.

With regard to this clonotype: Germline and junction disagree at one end, which may indicate a read error. The chain links TRBV12-3 or TRBV12-4 to TRBJ2-1; TRBD1 might be the D (5 bases). The CDR3 is 14 amino acids. The CDR3 loop is CASGLSTARREQFF. The CDR3 DNA reads TGTGCCAGCGGTTTATCGACAGCCAGGCGGGAGCAGTTCTTC.

The chain recombines TRBV27 with TRBJ2-7; TRBD2 matches at 8 bases. Judging by the DNA end, TRBJ2-4 fits better; the J call may be wrong. The CDR3 covers 18 residues. CDR1 MNHEY and CDR2 SMNVEV come from the germline V gene (reference sequence). The CDR3 loop reads CASSLGREGTVAKNIQYF. For the CDR3, the DNA is TGTGCCAGCAGTTTGGGTCGGGAGGGCACCGTTGCCAAAAACATTCAGTACTTC.

The chain uses TRBV9 and TRBJ2-5, with a weak D call TRBD2 (7 bases). The CDR3 spans 16 residues. Germline V gene data show CDR1 as SGDLS and CDR2 as YYNGEE. Trimming stripped 0 bases from V and 2 bases from J, with 14 bases between. The chain's CDR3 is CASSVGGGGGQETQYF. The CDR3 bases are TGTGCCAGCAGCGTAGGAGGGGGAGGGGGGCAAGAGACCCAGTACTTC.

V is TRBV7-2 and J is TRBJ2-4; 8 bases agree with TRBD2. This CDR3 is built from 17 residues. Germline V gene lookup returns CDR1 SGHTA and CDR2 FQGNSA. V trimming: 2 bases; J trimming: 3 bases; junction bases outside the gene matches: 9. The CDR3 loop is CASSLYSGSLGKNIQYF. The CDR3 nucleotides are TGTGCCAGCAGCTTATACAGCGGGAGTCTGGGCAAAAACATTCAGTACTTC.

This clonotype was seen a handful of times. The chain is built from TRBV28 and TRBJ2-7, with D possibly TRBD2 on 6 matching bases. Trimming left V 6 bases short and J 2 bases short, with 17 bases between. Germline V gene data show CDR1 as MDHEN and CDR2 as SYDVKM. CDR3 length: 15 amino acids. CDR3 in amino acids: CASSTIDGGAYEQYF. The CDR3, as DNA: TGTGCCAGCAGCACGATCGACGGGGGAGCCTACGAGCAGTACTTC.

This sequence joins TRBV11-3 and TRBJ2-1, with D unclear. The V end was cut by 4 bases, the J end by 10 bases, with 23 bases between. The CDR3 totals 16 residues. Germline CDR1 is SGHNT and CDR2 is YENEEA. The CDR3: CASSSRRSARYREQFF. The CDR3 DNA reads TGTGCCAGCAGCTCACGACGGAGTGCCCGATATAGGGAGCAGTTCTTC.

This clonotype was detected only a few times. The genes are TRBV20-1 and TRBJ2-7, with 7 bases matching TRBD1. V was pared by 4 bases and J by 3 bases, with 6 bases of the junction left unmatched. The CDR3 spans 13 residues. Germline V lookup: CDR1 DFQATT, CDR2 SNEGSKA (reference sequence). The DNA of the CDR3 is TGCAGTGCTACCGGGACAGAAAGCTACGAGCAGTACTTC. Amino acids: CSATGTESYEQYF.

The chain has TRBV28 and TRBJ1-6; 7 bases match TRBD1. Germline CDR1 reads MDHEN; CDR2 reads SYDVKM. The CDR3 is made up of 15 amino acids. V gave up 4 bases and J gave up 7 bases; unmatched junction bases: 7. The CDR3 nucleotides are TGTGCCAGCAGTTACAACAGGGGACGCAATTCACCCCTCCACTTT. Protein product: CASSYNRGRNSPLHF.

The chain recombines TRBV7-9 with TRBJ1-4; 9 nucleotides agree with TRBD1. Germline V gene lookup returns CDR1 SEHNR and CDR2 FQNEAQ (reference sequence). The CDR3 runs 15 residues. V lost 4 bases to trimming and J lost 7 bases; unmatched junction nucleotides: 7. The CDR3 nucleotides are TGTGCCAGCAGCTCCTCCGGGACAGGGATTGAAAAACTGTTTTTT. Translating it yields CASSSSGTGIEKLFF.